These T cell receptor beta chains were read from a single sample in a study of shared clonotypes between healthy human individuals. The protocol was immunoSEQ multiplex PCR, while the TCRdb copy is restricted to in-frame clones and leaves out a portion. This table holds fewer than 1 million clones, 96% found once. The sequenced sample was naive CD8+ T cells sorted from blood. The origin of the receptors is a young man in good health. Each CDR3 is given with its conserved first and last residue. The D gene is left open where the match is weak. Clone size, where shown, is once, few, many, or a class for clones that have expanded.

.	TRBV28	TRBJ1-5	TRBD1	TGTGCCAGCAGTTTAGCCGGGACAGGACACAATCAGCCCCAGCATTTT	CASSLAGTGHNQPQHF
.	TRBV7-8	TRBJ2-7	TRBD1	TGTGCCAGCAGCTTAGGGGACAGTTACGAGCAGTACTTC	CASSLGDSYEQYF
.	TRBV13	TRBJ2-1	TRBD1	TGTGCCAGCAGCGGAACCGGGACAGCAAACAATGAGCAGTTCTTC	CASSGTGTANNEQFF
.	TRBV19	TRBJ2-5	TRBD2	TGTGCCAGTAGTCCAGAAGGACTAGCGGGAGAAGAGACCCAGTACTTC	CASSPEGLAGEETQYF
.	TRBV27	TRBJ1-2	.	TGTGCCAGCAGCGCCGGACAGCGGGCGAATGGCTACACCTTC	CASSAGQRANGYTF
.	TRBV7-8	TRBJ2-3	.	TGTGCCAGCAGCTACCTGGTCACAGATACGCAGTATTTT	CASSYLVTDTQYF
.	TRBV7-8	TRBJ2-1	TRBD2	TGTGCCAGCAGTTCTAGCGGGAGGGTCCTGGATGAGCAGTTCTTC	CASSSSGRVLDEQFF
.	TRBV29-1	TRBJ2-7	TRBD1	TGCAGCGTTGAAGATGGGACAGAGACCTACGAGCAGTACTTC	CSVEDGTETYEQYF
.	TRBV27	TRBJ2-3	.	TGTGCCAGCAGCTTCGGGATAACCACAGATACGCAGTATTTT	CASSFGITTDTQYF
.	TRBV29-1	TRBJ1-1	.	TGCAGCGGGGACATGGACAATGGGGCTTTCTTT	CSGDMDNGAFF
.	TRBV7-9	TRBJ2-1	.	TGTGCCAGCAGCTTTTTGGACAATGAGCAGTTCTTC	CASSFLDNEQFF
.	TRBV27	TRBJ2-1	.	TGTGCCAGCACTCTCTCCCCGGTGGAATTGAATGAGCAGTTCTTC	CASTLSPVELNEQFF
.	TRBV6-1	TRBJ1-1	.	TGTGCCAGCAGTGAAGATATTAGCTCTTTCACTGAAGCTTTCTTT	CASSEDISSFTEAFF
.	TRBV28	TRBJ2-1	TRBD2	TGTGCCAGCAGCCTCCTAGCGGGAGATCCCAATGAGCAGTTCTTC	CASSLLAGDPNEQFF
few	TRBV13	TRBJ1-1	.	TGTGCCAGCAGCTCCAGGGTCATCGACACTGAAGCTTTCTTT	CASSSRVIDTEAFF
.	TRBV7-2	TRBJ2-1	TRBD2	TGTGCCAGCAGCGCCCCGGGAGGGTACTACAATGAGCAGTTCTTC	CASSAPGGYYNEQFF
.	TRBV5-4	TRBJ1-2	TRBD1	TGTGCCAGCAGCTTTGGGACAGGGGTTTACGGCTACACCTTC	CASSFGTGVYGYTF
.	TRBV2	TRBJ1-1	.	TGTGCCAGCAGGGCAGGCCAGCGGGTGACTGAAGCTTTCTTT	CASRAGQRVTEAFF
.	TRBV7-2	TRBJ2-3	.	TGTGCCAGCAGCCCGACTGATACGCAGTATTTT	CASSPTDTQYF
.	TRBV7-9	TRBJ2-5	.	TGTGCCAGCAGCCCGCGGACAGGGAGGGAAAAGACCCAGTACTTC	CASSPRTGREKTQYF
.	TRBV29-1	TRBJ2-3	.	TGCAGCGTTGACCAGGGGAAAGATACGCAGTATTTT	CSVDQGKDTQYF
.	TRBV15	TRBJ2-1	TRBD1	TGTGCCACCAGAACCGGGACAGGGGGCCATGAGCAGTTCTTC	CATRTGTGGHEQFF
.	TRBV27	TRBJ2-5	TRBD1	TGTGCCAGCAGCTTGACAGGGTACCAAGAGACCCAGTACTTC	CASSLTGYQETQYF
.	TRBV27	TRBJ1-1	.	TGTGCCAGCAGGATGAGAGAGGGGCGGATGAACACTGAAGCTTTCTTT	CASRMREGRMNTEAFF
.	TRBV27	TRBJ2-4	TRBD2	TGTGCCAGCAGTTTATCTGGACTAGCGGTAGCCAAAAACATTCAGTACTTC	CASSLSGLAVAKNIQYF
.	TRBV9	TRBJ2-7	TRBD1	TGTGCCAGCAGCCCCTGGACAGGGGGCGGTTCCTACGAGCAGTACTTC	CASSPWTGGGSYEQYF
few	TRBV7-9	TRBJ1-5	.	TGTGCCAGCAGTGGGGGGAATCAGCCCCAGCATTTT	CASSGGNQPQHF
.	TRBV27	TRBJ2-1	TRBD1	TGTGCCAGCAGTCCCGGACAGGGGTACAATGAGCAGTTCTTC	CASSPGQGYNEQFF
.	TRBV18	TRBJ2-7	TRBD1	TGTGCCAGCTCACCCCGGGACAGCTCCTACGAGCAGTACTTC	CASSPRDSSYEQYF
.	TRBV15	TRBJ1-1	.	TGTGCCACCAGCAGCGAGGGAGGGTTTGAAGCTTTCTTT	CATSSEGGFEAFF
.	TRBV27	TRBJ2-7	TRBD2	TGTGCCAGCAGTCTCCTGACTAGCGGGAGTTACGAGCAGTACTTC	CASSLLTSGSYEQYF
.	TRBV29-1	TRBJ2-7	TRBD1	TGCAGCGTGGGGGACAGGGCCTCCTACGAGCAGTACTTC	CSVGDRASYEQYF
few	TRBV2	TRBJ2-7	.	TGTGCCAGCACCGGGGAGTCTGGCTACGAGCAGTACTTC	CASTGESGYEQYF
.	TRBV6-5	TRBJ2-3	.	TGTGCCAGCAGACCGGAGCTTGGAGGCACAGATACGCAGTATTTT	CASRPELGGTDTQYF
.	TRBV7-9	TRBJ2-7	TRBD2	TGTGCCAGCAGCGGGGGACTAGTCACCTACGAGCAGTACTTC	CASSGGLVTYEQYF
.	TRBV28	TRBJ2-3	TRBD2	TGTGCCAGCAACGCGGGACTAGCGAAACGAGATACGCAGTATTTT	CASNAGLAKRDTQYF
.	TRBV5-1	TRBJ2-3	TRBD1	TGCGCCAGCAGCTCGGGACAGTCCACAGATACGCAGTATTTT	CASSSGQSTDTQYF
.	TRBV7-2	TRBJ2-5	TRBD1	TGTGCCAGCAGCTTCCAGCCCGGGACAGGGGTCCCAACCCAGTACTTC	CASSFQPGTGVPTQYF
.	TRBV29-1	TRBJ2-7	TRBD1	TGCAGCGCAATAACAGGGGGCCGGATGTACGAGCAGTACTTC	CSAITGGRMYEQYF
.	TRBV7-9	TRBJ2-7	.	TGTGCCAGCAGCTTAGGGACCCCATACGAGCAGTACTTC	CASSLGTPYEQYF
.	TRBV7-9	TRBJ2-2	.	TGTGCCAGCAGCTTCAACACCGGGGAGCTGTTTTTT	CASSFNTGELFF
.	TRBV9	TRBJ1-2	.	TGTGCCAGCAGCGAGCCGCTTCGGGCCCCTAACTATGGCTACACCTTC	CASSEPLRAPNYGYTF
once	TRBV7-2	TRBJ2-7	.	TGTGCCAGCAGCTCCCCCGGCCTCTCCTACGAGCAGTACTTC	CASSSPGLSYEQYF
once	TRBV5-6	TRBJ1-4	TRBD1	TGTGCCAGCAGCTCGTTGACGTCCGGGACAGGGTTCGAAAAACTGTTTTTT	CASSSLTSGTGFEKLFF
.	TRBV7-6	TRBJ2-1	.	TGTGCCAGCAGCGCACTAGCTGGTGAGCAGTTCTTC	CASSALAGEQFF
.	TRBV6-1	TRBJ2-1	TRBD1	TGTGCCAGCATAGGACAGGGGGGGGCCAATGAGCAGTTCTTC	CASIGQGGANEQFF
once	TRBV7-2	TRBJ2-3	.	TGTGCCAGCCAAGCGGGCACAGATACGCAGTATTTT	CASQAGTDTQYF
.	TRBV11-2	TRBJ2-3	.	TGTGCCAGCAGCCACTTGGGAGATACGCAGTATTTT	CASSHLGDTQYF
.	TRBV7-8	TRBJ2-2	TRBD2	TGTGCCAGCAGCCACAGGACTAGCGGAAGGAGTGCCACCGGGGAGCTGTTTTTT	CASSHRTSGRSATGELFF